These T cell receptor beta chains were read from a single sample in a study of T cells in Graves' hyperthyroidism and ophthalmopathy. TCRdb reanalysed the multiplex PCR reads using MiXCR and keeps one entry per CDR3 protein. The repertoire has a few hundred thousand distinct CDR3 sequences, roughly 14% of them found once; the top ten carry 4.5% to 6%. Sequenced material: blood. The origin of the receptors is a woman aged 30 to 39 with Graves' hyperthyroidism that later progressed to Graves' ophthalmopathy. The CDR3 runs from the conserved cysteine through the conserved F or W. Fields, in order: CDR3 length, V gene, CDR3 protein.

cdr3_length: 15
v_call: TRBV24-1
cdr3_aa: CATSDSRTDYQPQHF

cdr3_length: 15
v_call: TRBV27
cdr3_aa: CASSLVLAEFHEQYF

cdr3_length: 13
v_call: TRBV2
cdr3_aa: CASGPQGSYEQYF

cdr3_length: 14
v_call: TRBV2
cdr3_aa: CASSGPGGAETQYF

cdr3_length: 14
v_call: TRBV16
cdr3_aa: CASSSPPLGQPQHF

cdr3_length: 15
v_call: TRBV14
cdr3_aa: CASSQLAGSYNEQFF

cdr3_length: 12
v_call: TRBV28
cdr3_aa: CASRDRGVEAFF

cdr3_length: 18
v_call: TRBV6-1
cdr3_aa: CATSTPGQGVAGANVLTF

cdr3_length: 13
v_call: TRBV27
cdr3_aa: CASRDWANTEAFF

cdr3_length: 13
v_call: TRBV9
cdr3_aa: CASSGDRGYEQYF

cdr3_length: 15
v_call: TRBV6-1
cdr3_aa: CASRRTGTVNQPQHF

cdr3_length: 16
v_call: TRBV6-1
cdr3_aa: CASSEGRTGGDQPQHF

cdr3_length: 11
v_call: TRBV12-3/TRBV12-4
cdr3_aa: CASTRIGEQFF

cdr3_length: 15
v_call: TRBV2
cdr3_aa: CASSGAGGRGSPLHF

cdr3_length: 16
v_call: TRBV4-1
cdr3_aa: CASSQGLRDRNNEQYF

cdr3_length: 12
v_call: TRBV6-8
cdr3_aa: CASNQGSHGYTF

cdr3_length: 17
v_call: TRBV18
cdr3_aa: CASSPPNGGNLNTEAFF

cdr3_length: 15
v_call: TRBV6-8
cdr3_aa: CASSYSKEQGGGQYF

cdr3_length: 18
v_call: TRBV2
cdr3_aa: CASRRPGGAGGSTGELFF

cdr3_length: 13
v_call: TRBV9
cdr3_aa: CASSGQEGTEAFF

cdr3_length: 16
v_call: TRBV13
cdr3_aa: CASSLGRTGGNQPQHF

cdr3_length: 16
v_call: TRBV6-5
cdr3_aa: CASSFRVAGGADTQYF

cdr3_length: 16
v_call: TRBV5-5
cdr3_aa: CASSWVRGTDSYEQYF

cdr3_length: 14
v_call: TRBV6-2/TRBV6-3
cdr3_aa: CASRIGGQDNEAFF

cdr3_length: 13
v_call: TRBV5-1
cdr3_aa: CASSDRSNTEAFF

cdr3_length: 14
v_call: TRBV3-1
cdr3_aa: CASSQDPTSNEQFF

cdr3_length: 12
v_call: TRBV5-5
cdr3_aa: CASSFWTYGYTF

cdr3_length: 16
v_call: TRBV6-9
cdr3_aa: CASSYWVDRGSYEQYF

cdr3_length: 15
v_call: TRBV7-2
cdr3_aa: CASSWKDGSNQPQHF

cdr3_length: 13
v_call: TRBV29-1
cdr3_aa: CSVRTSVPYGQYF

cdr3_length: 14
v_call: TRBV30
cdr3_aa: CAWNRGLGSDIQYF

cdr3_length: 12
v_call: TRBV6-1
cdr3_aa: CASNSGSYEQYF

cdr3_length: 14
v_call: TRBV29-1
cdr3_aa: CSVDDRTNTGELFF

cdr3_length: 24
v_call: TRBV7-3
cdr3_aa: CASRRGVDRLTSGRAGGSTDTQYF

cdr3_length: 18
v_call: TRBV28
cdr3_aa: CASQGVGEKGGNNQPQHF

cdr3_length: 12
v_call: TRBV5-1
cdr3_aa: CASSHGLHEQYF

cdr3_length: 19
v_call: TRBV7-9
cdr3_aa: CASSPWVLTGTSGANVLTF

cdr3_length: 16
v_call: TRBV5-1
cdr3_aa: CASSLGQGGNTGELLF

cdr3_length: 13
v_call: TRBV2
cdr3_aa: CASSERNTGELFF

cdr3_length: 15
v_call: TRBV18
cdr3_aa: CASSPNRGLDNEQFF

cdr3_length: 18
v_call: TRBV5-1
cdr3_aa: CASAGLAEDLSSYNEQFF

cdr3_length: 15
v_call: TRBV12-3/TRBV12-4
cdr3_aa: CASSPTTGVTDTQYF

cdr3_length: 14
v_call: TRBV6-2/TRBV6-3
cdr3_aa: CASSPGQLNYGYTF

cdr3_length: 15
v_call: TRBV18
cdr3_aa: CASSPPATWGNTIYF

cdr3_length: 13
v_call: TRBV3-1
cdr3_aa: CASSPASGNEQFF